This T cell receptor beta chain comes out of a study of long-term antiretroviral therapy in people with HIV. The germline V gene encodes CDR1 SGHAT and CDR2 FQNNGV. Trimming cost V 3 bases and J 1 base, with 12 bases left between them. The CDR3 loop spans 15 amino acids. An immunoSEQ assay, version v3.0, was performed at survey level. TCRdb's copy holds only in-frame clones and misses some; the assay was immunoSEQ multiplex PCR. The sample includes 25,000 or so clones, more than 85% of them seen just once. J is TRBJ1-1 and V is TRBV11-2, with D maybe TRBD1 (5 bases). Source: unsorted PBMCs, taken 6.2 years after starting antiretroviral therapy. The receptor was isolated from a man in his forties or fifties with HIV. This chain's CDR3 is CASSFRDAANTEAFF. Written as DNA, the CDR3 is TGTGCCAGCAGCTTTCGGGACGCAGCGAACACTGAAGCTTTCTTT.